This passage covers 4 T cell receptor beta chains from one sample sequenced in a study of healthy donors' naive CD4 and CD8 T cells. Each TCR library used 500 ng of total RNA and a linear amplification protocol. MiXCR was run by TCRdb on the reads, yielding one entry per CDR3 protein. The data show around 200,000 distinct CDR3 sequences, 65% to 75% seen once. Sequencing input: naive CD4+ and CD8+ T cells sorted from blood, pooled from several donors. The receptors here all came from a pool of human donors in good health; the sample pools cells from several healthy donors.

The chain carries TRBV5-1 and TRBJ1-3; D perhaps matches TRBD1 (5 bases). Per the germline V gene, CDR1 is SGHRS and CDR2 is YFSETQ. V shed 4 bases and J shed 3 bases, with 11 bases lying between them. CDR3 size: 14 residues. This CDR3 reads CASSPDRFGNTIYF. The CDR3 DNA is TGCGCCAGCAGCCCCGACAGATTTGGAAACACCATATATTTT.

This clonotype was seen a handful of times. The J gene is TRBJ1-1, the V gene TRBV4-3; tentative D call: TRBD1 (5 bases). Trimming took 4 bases from V and 0 from J, leaving 18 bases between them. Germline CDR1 LGHNA, CDR2 YSLEER. CDR3 length equals 17 residues. The CDR3 loop reads CASSLGTRRSMNTEAFF. Written as DNA, the CDR3 is TGCGCCAGCAGCCTCGGGACTCGGCGGTCAATGAACACTGAAGCTTTCTTT.

The chain carries TRBV6-2 or TRBV6-3 and TRBJ1-1; weak D call: TRBD1 (5 bases). This CDR3 region has 11 residues. Germline V CDR1 and CDR2: MNHEY, SVGEGT. With 10 bases removed from V and 6 bases from J, the gap between germline ends came to 12 bases. The CDR3 DNA reads TGTGCCACTTCAGGGTTTGCTGAAGCTTTCTTT. This sequence encodes CATSGFAEAFF.

This sequence joins TRBV27 and TRBJ1-1, with D tentatively TRBD1 (6 bases). The CDR3 extends over 14 amino acids. The V gene lost 5 bases and the J gene lost 6 bases, with 16 bases spanning the gap. CDR1 is MNHEY and CDR2 is SMNVEV in the germline V gene (reference sequence). The CDR3 bases are TGTGCCAGCAGTCTACAGGGCGGGATGCCTGAAGCTTTCTTT. It yields the protein CASSLQGGMPEAFF.